This is a list of T cell receptor beta chains from one sample in a study of read filtering for tumor transcriptome and immune sequencing. Each CDR3 protein is one row after TCRdb ran MiXCR on the reads. This repertoire shows about 5,200 distinct CDR3 sequences, about a fifth found once; its top ten account for around 20%. Sequencing was carried out using a population of CD138-negative cells sorted from bone marrow. The receptors shown here come from a donor over 35 with multiple myeloma. Both conserved end residues are part of each CDR3. A D gene is named only where the DNA matches it firmly. Where a row states a size, it is once, few, many or the class of an expanded clone; other rows omit it.

d_gene	abundance	j_gene	v_gene	CDR3aa	CDR3nt
TRBD2	many	TRBJ2-7	TRBV7-9	CASSLAGDEQYF	TGTGCCAGCAGCTTGGCGGGAGACGAGCAGTACTTC
TRBD2	few	TRBJ2-1	TRBV29-1	CSVERGGGRPDEQFF	TGCAGCGTTGAACGGGGGGGAGGGCGGCCGGACGAGCAGTTCTTC
TRBD1	many	TRBJ1-1	TRBV20-1	CSARQTGGLNTEAFF	TGCAGTGCTCGCCAAACAGGGGGCCTGAACACTGAAGCTTTCTTT
-	medium-sized	TRBJ2-7	TRBV7-9	CASSQKISPYEQYF	TGTGCCAGCAGCCAGAAGATCTCCCCCTACGAGCAGTACTTC
-	medium-sized	TRBJ1-1	TRBV6-6	CASSYSIRDIGFF	TGTGCCAGCAGTTACTCGATTAGGGACATAGGTTTCTTT
-	medium-sized	TRBJ2-1	TRBV11-2	CASSSLAELYNEQFF	TGTGCCAGCAGCTCCTTAGCGGAACTATACAATGAGCAGTTCTTC
TRBD2	medium-sized	TRBJ2-3	TRBV7-2	CASSLDSGGTDTQYF	TGTGCCAGCAGCTTAGACAGCGGGGGCACAGATACGCAGTATTTT
-	medium-sized	TRBJ1-5	TRBV28	CASSVSFLNQPQHF	TGTGCCAGCAGTGTCTCGTTCCTCAATCAGCCCCAGCATTTT
TRBD2	many	TRBJ2-2	TRBV3-1	CASSQSDFLGLAGVGLAGELFF	TGTGCCAGCAGCCAAAGTGACTTCCTAGGACTAGCGGGAGTCGGATTGGCCGGGGAGCTGTTTTTT
TRBD2	-	TRBJ2-7	TRBV12-3/TRBV12-4	CASSFSGGKQYF	TGTGCCAGCAGTTTTTCGGGGGGTAAGCAGTACTTC
-	many	TRBJ2-1	TRBV19	CAGSIPAPGNEQFF	TGTGCCGGTAGTATCCCCGCCCCCGGGAATGAGCAGTTCTTC
-	-	TRBJ2-5	TRBV11-3	CASSSTIDQETQYF	TGTGCCAGCAGCTCTACTATAGACCAAGAGACCCAGTACTTC
-	many	TRBJ1-1	TRBV29-1	CSVEAGGNTEAFF	TGCAGCGTTGAGGCGGGGGGGAACACTGAAGCTTTCTTT
TRBD1	many	TRBJ2-5	TRBV9	CASSSGQGAGETQYF	TGTGCCAGCAGCTCCGGACAGGGGGCAGGGGAGACCCAGTACTTC
TRBD2	many	TRBJ2-7	TRBV20-1	CSAFPGTSYEQYF	TGCAGTGCTTTTCCCGGGACTAGCTACGAGCAGTACTTC
TRBD2	medium-sized	TRBJ2-7	TRBV20-1	CSAGTSAFDEQYF	TGCAGTGCCGGGACTAGCGCGTTTGACGAGCAGTACTTC
TRBD2	medium-sized	TRBJ2-1	TRBV27	CASSPYGTSGYNEQFF	TGTGCCAGCAGTCCATACGGGACTAGCGGCTACAATGAGCAGTTCTTC
-	many	TRBJ2-1	TRBV10-3	CAISESGWRIDEQFF	TGTGCCATCAGTGAGTCTGGCTGGAGAATCGATGAGCAGTTCTTC
-	many	TRBJ2-7	TRBV7-9	CASSQEISPYEQYF	TGTGCCAGCAGCCAGGAGATCTCCCCCTACGAGCAGTACTTC
TRBD2	medium-sized	TRBJ2-1	TRBV20-1	CSASRTSGRYNEQFF	TGCAGTGCTAGCCGGACTAGCGGGAGATACAATGAGCAGTTCTTC
TRBD2	many	TRBJ2-1	TRBV27	CASSFGEGQYNEQFF	TGTGCCAGCAGTTTTGGGGAGGGTCAATACAATGAGCAGTTCTTC
-	medium-sized	TRBJ1-1	TRBV5-1	CASSIGGMNTEAFF	TGCGCCAGCAGCATTGGGGGGATGAACACTGAAGCTTTCTTT
-	medium-sized	TRBJ2-1	TRBV20-1	CSASSAAYNEQFF	TGCAGTGCTAGTAGCGCGGCCTACAATGAGCAGTTCTTC
TRBD1	many	TRBJ2-7	TRBV7-3	CASSPGQGMYEQYF	TGTGCCAGCAGCCCGGGACAGGGGATGTACGAGCAGTACTTC
-	many	TRBJ2-3	TRBV11-3	CASSHQSGSTDTQYF	TGTGCCAGCAGCCACCAAAGCGGGAGCACAGATACGCAGTATTTT
TRBD1	-	TRBJ2-7	TRBV5-4	CASSLGRGQNEQYF	TGTGCCAGCAGCTTAGGCAGGGGGCAAAACGAGCAGTACTTC
-	-	TRBJ1-1	TRBV6-6	CASSYSIRDIDFF	TGTGCCAGCAGTTACTCGATCAGGGACATAGATTTCTTT
-	medium-sized	TRBJ1-5	TRBV7-6	CASSLKGFNQPQHF	TGTGCCAGCAGCTTAAAAGGGTTCAATCAGCCCCAGCATTTT
TRBD2	medium-sized	TRBJ2-1	TRBV20-1	CSVDTGTSVNEQFF	TGCAGTGTAGATACCGGGACTAGCGTCAATGAGCAGTTCTTC
-	many	TRBJ1-2	TRBV19	CASSSRTPPWYTF	TGTGCCAGTAGTTCACGGACCCCTCCCTGGTACACCTTC
TRBD2	many	TRBJ2-7	TRBV6-5	CASSYNAGAYYEQYF	TGTGCCAGCAGTTACAACGCGGGAGCTTACTACGAGCAGTACTTC
-	medium-sized	TRBJ2-3	TRBV11-2	CASSPRPLTDTQYF	TGTGCCAGCAGCCCCCGACCCCTCACAGATACGCAGTATTTT
TRBD2	medium-sized	TRBJ2-3	TRBV7-9	CASSGRTSGEVDTQYF	TGTGCCAGCAGCGGGCGGACTAGCGGAGAGGTAGATACGCAGTATTTT
-	medium-sized	TRBJ1-2	TRBV7-9	CASSQAGRRYGYTF	TGTGCCAGCAGCCAAGCGGGACGGCGATATGGCTACACCTTC
TRBD1	many	TRBJ2-1	TRBV7-9	CASSSSGTGNGQFF	TGTGCCAGCAGCTCTTCCGGGACAGGGAATGGGCAGTTCTTC
TRBD1	-	TRBJ2-1	TRBV18	CASSPPTGGPYNEQFF	TGTGCCAGCTCACCACCTACAGGGGGGCCCTACAATGAGCAGTTCTTT
-	medium-sized	TRBJ1-1	TRBV12-3/TRBV12-4	CASSNVPLGAFF	TGTGCCAGCAGTAATGTACCCTTGGGAGCTTTCTTT
TRBD1	medium-sized	TRBJ2-7	TRBV20-1	CSAASLTGTGGFSQYF	TGCAGTGCTGCCAGCCTTACGGGGACAGGGGGTTTTTCGCAGTACTTC
-	medium-sized	TRBJ1-4	TRBV7-9	CASSLETSPLFF	TGTGCCAGCAGCTTAGAAACCAGTCCCCTGTTTTTT
-	many	TRBJ1-5	TRBV15	CATSRAGTINQPQHF	TGTGCCACCAGCAGAGCGGGGACGATTAATCAGCCCCAGCATTTT
TRBD2	many	TRBJ2-7	TRBV11-2	CASSFGGRTYEQYF	TGTGCCAGCAGCTTTGGCGGGAGGACTTACGAGCAGTACTTC
-	many	TRBJ2-3	TRBV20-1	CSARQLATTDTQYF	TGCAGTGCTAGGCAGCTAGCGACCACAGATACGCAGTATTTT
-	many	TRBJ2-3	TRBV27	CASGQGDTQYF	TGTGCCAGCGGCCAGGGAGATACGCAGTATTTT
-	medium-sized	TRBJ1-1	TRBV7-9	CASSFYKTEAFF	TGTGCCAGCAGCTTCTACAAGACTGAAGCTTTCTTT
-	medium-sized	TRBJ2-7	TRBV28	CASSFGEQYF	TGTGCCAGCAGTTTCGGCGAGCAGTACTTC
-	many	TRBJ1-4	TRBV11-2	CASSSQRGRNEKLFF	TGTGCCAGCAGCTCACAGAGGGGAAGGAATGAAAAACTGTTTTTT
-	medium-sized	TRBJ1-4	TRBV6-5	CASSYGASEKLFF	TGTGCCAGCAGTTACGGTGCGAGTGAAAAACTGTTTTTT
-	many	TRBJ1-1	TRBV11-2	CASSLVRVNTEAFF	TGTGCCAGCAGCTTAGTCCGTGTCAACACTGAAGCTTTCTTT
TRBD1	medium-sized	TRBJ2-2	TRBV7-2	CASSPYRGGPTGELFF	TGTGCCAGCAGCCCATACAGGGGTGGCCCCACCGGGGAGCTGTTTTTT
-	many	TRBJ1-2	TRBV5-1	CASSLRQRSHYGYTF	TGCGCCAGCAGCTTGAGACAGCGAAGCCACTATGGCTACACCTTC
-	-	TRBJ2-1	TRBV6-4	CASSALILYNEQFF	TGTGCCAGCAGTGCCCTGATCTTATACAATGAGCAGTTCTTC